This paragraph covers one T cell receptor (beta chain) sequence. Its antigen is unidentified. This sample's time point: persistent/refractory GD, antithyroid drugs over 5 years with positive TRAb. The authors made the TCR library using RNA they extracted from PBMCs. Criteria from the American Thyroid Association guidelines were applied to diagnose Graves' disease. Germline V gene lookup returns CDR1 SGHRS and CDR2 YFSETQ. The CDR3 extends over 14 amino acids. V gave up 6 bases and J gave up 0 bases; unmatched junction bases: 5. This record comes from a study of regulatory T cells in long-lasting Graves disease. Study-wide results and caveats: Favored gene segments in persistent disease were TRBV28, TRBJ1-2 and TRBJ2-5. Accuracy was possibly reduced by small sample size.

Combining iRepertoire HTBI primers with Arm-PCR of CDR3 regions, the authors built TCR beta libraries. A single record per CDR3 protein comes from TCRdb applying MiXCR to the multiplex PCR reads. The sample holds more than 650,000 distinct CDR3 sequences, 30% seen once. This clonotype was sampled from a female donor with Graves disease. The chain employs TRBV5-1 and TRBJ2-5, with 7 nucleotides matching TRBD1. The sequenced sample was peripheral blood mononuclear cells (PBMCs), obtained when the disease was refractory, from a patient treated with antithyroid drugs. CDR3 nucleotides: TGCGCCAGCACCGAGGGACAGTACCAAGAGACCCAGTACTTC. Protein product: CASTEGQYQETQYF.